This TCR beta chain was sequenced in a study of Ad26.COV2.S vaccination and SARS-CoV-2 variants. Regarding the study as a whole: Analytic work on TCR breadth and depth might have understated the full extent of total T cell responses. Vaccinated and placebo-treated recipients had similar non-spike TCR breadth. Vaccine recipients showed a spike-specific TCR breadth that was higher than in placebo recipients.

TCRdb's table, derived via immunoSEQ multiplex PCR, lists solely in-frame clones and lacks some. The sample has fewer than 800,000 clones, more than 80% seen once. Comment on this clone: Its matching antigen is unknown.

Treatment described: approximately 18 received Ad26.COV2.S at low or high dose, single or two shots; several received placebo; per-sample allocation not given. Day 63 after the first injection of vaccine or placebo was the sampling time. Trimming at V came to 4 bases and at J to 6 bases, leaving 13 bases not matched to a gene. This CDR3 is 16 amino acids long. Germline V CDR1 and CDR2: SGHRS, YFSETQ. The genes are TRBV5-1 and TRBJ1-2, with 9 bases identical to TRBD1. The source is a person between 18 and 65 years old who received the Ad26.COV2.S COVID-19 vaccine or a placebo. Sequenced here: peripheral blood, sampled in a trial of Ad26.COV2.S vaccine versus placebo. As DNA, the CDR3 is TGCGCCAGCAGCCCTCTTAGGGGACAGGGACTCGATGGCTACACCTTC. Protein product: CASSPLRGQGLDGYTF.